One sample yielded the 19 T cell receptor beta chains listed below, sequenced in a study of blood T cell repertoires in COVID-19. TCRdb keeps only in-frame clones here, not all; method: immunoSEQ multiplex PCR. The sample has 250,000 to 350,000 clones, about 87% seen once. The source material was peripheral blood. Receptors were obtained from a woman in her 30s who had recovered from COVID-19.

The CDR3: CASSPGQGNSPLHF. The CDR3 bases are TGTGCCAGCAGCCCAGGACAAGGTAATTCACCCCTCCACTTT. This chain joins TRBV3-1 (or the pseudogene TRBV3-2) and TRBJ1-6; perhaps TRBD1 as D (5 bases). CDR3 length: 14 residues. The V end was cut by 4 bases, the J end by 6 bases, with 10 bases between. CDR1 and CDR2 (germline): LGHDT, YNNKEL (reference sequence).

CDR3 bases: TGCGCCAGCAGCACCACAGGGAGCGCACCTAATGAAAAACTGTTTTTT. This sequence encodes CASSTTGSAPNEKLFF. This rearrangement joins TRBV5-1 to TRBJ1-4; D might be TRBD1 (6 bases). Trimming cost V 4 bases and J 3 bases, with 16 bases left between them. This CDR3 spans 16 amino acids. The germline gives CDR1 SGHRS, CDR2 YFSETQ.

This clone has only a few counts. The V and J genes are TRBV7-2 and TRBJ1-1; D is possibly TRBD1 (6 bases). Germline V CDR1 and CDR2: SGHTA, FQGNSA. V shed 6 bases and J shed 1 base, with 12 bases lying between them. CDR3 length: 14 residues. The CDR3 here is CASRLRTENTEAFF. Here the CDR3 DNA reads TGTGCCAGCAGGTTGCGGACAGAGAACACTGAAGCTTTCTTT.

The chain is built from TRBV29-1 and TRBJ2-1; 9 bases match TRBD2. CDR3 length: 15 residues. Germline V lookup: CDR1 SQVTM, CDR2 ANQGSEA. V shed 7 bases, J shed 5 bases, and the junction held 12 bases outside the gene matches. The CDR3 protein is CSAWRAGGPDNEQFF. In DNA form, the CDR3 reads TGCAGCGCCTGGAGGGCGGGGGGGCCAGACAATGAGCAGTTCTTC.

The V and J genes are TRBV6-4 and TRBJ2-1; 9 bases align to TRBD1. Losses at the gene ends were 3 bases for V and 9 bases for J; bases not matched to a gene: 6. This CDR3 region has 14 residues. Germline CDR1 MRHNA, CDR2 SNTAGT. The chain's CDR3 is CASSDNTGGAEQFF. For the CDR3, the DNA is TGTGCCAGCAGTGATAACACAGGGGGCGCTGAGCAGTTCTTC.

The rearrangement links TRBV28 to TRBJ1-1; D gene unclear. Germline V gives CDR1 MDHEN, CDR2 SYDVKM. The V and J ends lost 7 bases and 1 base respectively, with 10 bases between them. This CDR3 comprises 13 residues. The DNA for the CDR3 is TGTGCCAGCAAATACCAGGAGAACACTGAAGCTTTCTTT. Translated: CASKYQENTEAFF.

This sequence joins TRBV3-1 (or the pseudogene TRBV3-2) and TRBJ2-7; 10 bases align to TRBD2. Germline loops: CDR1 LGHDT, CDR2 YNNKEL (reference sequence). The CDR3 totals 14 residues. Trimming cost V 4 bases and J 4 bases; bases outside gene matches: 4. The CDR3 region has the DNA TGTGCCAGCAGCCCCAGCGGGGGGGGGTACGAGCAGTACTTC. This sequence encodes CASSPSGGGYEQYF.

In this sample, this clone turned up a few times. V usage is TRBV28 and J usage is TRBJ2-7; 9 nucleotides align to TRBD1. This CDR3 contains 13 residues. The trim removed 6 bases at V and 3 bases at J, leaving 3 bases unmatched. Germline V CDR1 and CDR2: MDHEN, SYDVKM. Written as DNA, the CDR3 is TGTGCCAGCAGATCGACAGGGGGCTACGAGCAGTACTTC. Translating it yields CASRSTGGYEQYF.

The chain uses TRBV2 and TRBJ1-3; D gene ambiguous. There are 17 residues in the CDR3. V was clipped by 6 bases and J by 5 bases, with 23 bases between them. The germline V gene encodes CDR1 SNHLY and CDR2 FYNNEI. CDR3 in DNA: TGTGCCAGCAGGACGGCGGGTGCCAAACTGGAAAGAAACACCATATATTTT. Translating it yields CASRTAGAKLERNTIYF.

The chain uses TRBV28 and TRBJ2-7; D is perhaps TRBD1 (6 bases). Germline V gene data show CDR1 as MDHEN and CDR2 as SYDVKM. V gave up 5 bases and J gave up 2 bases, with 13 bases separating them. The CDR3 length is 14 residues. CDR3: CASSSAGVTYEQYF. Written as DNA, the CDR3 is TGTGCCAGCAGTAGTGCAGGGGTAACCTACGAGCAGTACTTC.

The chain has TRBV2 and TRBJ1-2, with TRBD1 matching 7 bases. The junction had 9 bases not matched to a gene; V was cut back by 11 bases and J by 3 bases. The CDR3 totals 13 residues. Looked up from germline, CDR1 is SNHLY and CDR2 is FYNNEI. Written as DNA, the CDR3 is TGTGCCCGAGGGGGACAGACCCACTATGGCTACACCTTC. This codes for CARGGQTHYGYTF.

The V call is TRBV24-1, the J call TRBJ2-1; D may be TRBD1 (6 bases). Trimming left V 4 bases short and J 5 bases short, with 17 bases between. Germline-derived CDR1 and CDR2 are KGHDR and SFDVKD. The CDR3 runs to 16 residues. CDR3 in amino acids: CATSEQGSGTHNEQFF. CDR3 nucleotide sequence: TGTGCCACCAGTGAGCAGGGGTCTGGGACACACAATGAGCAGTTCTTC.

The chain carries TRBV7-9 and TRBJ1-6; tentative D call: TRBD1 (6 bases). The CDR3 consists of 14 residues. The germline V gene encodes CDR1 SEHNR and CDR2 FQNEAQ (reference sequence). V was pared by 5 bases and J by 7 bases, with 12 bases between. The DNA for the CDR3 is TGTGCCAGCAGCCACGGGGGGCAGAATTCACCCCTCCACTTT. As protein: CASSHGGQNSPLHF.

The chain combines TRBV9 with TRBJ2-2; D might be TRBD2 (6 bases). Germline CDR1 is SGDLS and CDR2 is YYNGEE. The CDR3 totals 15 residues. The germline V and J ends were trimmed by 4 bases and 4 bases, with 14 bases remaining between them. The CDR3 DNA sequence: TGTGCCAGCAGCCCCATGGGGGGAATCACCGGGGAGCTGTTTTTT. Amino acid sequence: CASSPMGGITGELFF.

This clone was detected only once. The gene calls are TRBV4-3 and TRBJ1-2; 7 bases line up with TRBD1. Germline lookup yields CDR1 LGHNA and CDR2 YSLEER. V dropped 2 bases and J dropped 6; count of bases not matched to a gene: 3. The CDR3 length is 13 residues. The CDR3 DNA reads TGCGCCAGCAGCCAATGGACAGGTCATGGCTACACCTTC. Encoded protein: CASSQWTGHGYTF.

The rearrangement links TRBV15 to TRBJ2-7; D call uncertain. CDR1 is LNHNV, CDR2 YYDKDF, per germline (reference sequence). The CDR3 totals 15 residues. Between the trimmed V and J ends, which lost 5 bases and 3 bases, there was a span of 17 bases. CDR3 region: CATSPALGRNYEQYF. For the CDR3, the DNA is TGTGCCACCAGCCCCGCGTTGGGCCGAAACTACGAGCAGTACTTC.

The gene calls are TRBV5-1 and TRBJ2-3; D ambiguous. Trimming left V 4 bases short and J 5 bases short, with 17 bases between. CDR1 and CDR2 (germline): SGHRS, YFSETQ. The CDR3 is made up of 15 amino acids. The CDR3 DNA reads TGCGCCAGCAGCGGATTAGGATCTCTAGGAGATACGCAGTATTTT. It encodes CASSGLGSLGDTQYF. The full variable domain, in which reference TRBV5-1 and TRBJ2-3 provide the parts outside the CDR3, is KAGVTQTPRYLIKTRGQQVTLSCSPISGHRSVSWYQQTPGQGLQFLFEYFSETQRNKGNFPGRFSGRQFSNSRSEMNVSTLELGDSALYLCASSGLGSLGDTQYFGPGTRLTVL.

The rearrangement uses TRBV10-3 and TRBJ1-2, with D maybe TRBD1 (5 bases). The CDR3 length is 14 residues. CDR1 and CDR2 (germline): ENHRY, SYGVKD. The V and J ends lost 3 bases and 4 bases respectively, with 12 bases between them. Here the CDR3 reads CAISEDSNTYGYTF. CDR3 coding DNA: TGTGCCATCAGTGAAGACAGTAACACCTATGGCTACACCTTC.

The chain uses TRBV20-1 and TRBJ1-1; 7 bases fit TRBD1. Per germline, CDR1 DFQATT and CDR2 SNEGSKA (reference sequence). The CDR3 consists of 10 residues. In nucleotides, the CDR3 is TGCAGGAGGGGGCTCGCTGAAGCTTTCTTT. Protein product: CRRGLAEAFF.